One sample yielded the 14 T cell receptor beta chains listed below, sequenced in a study of T cells in tuberculosis. The protocol was immunoSEQ multiplex PCR, while the TCRdb copy is restricted to in-frame clones and leaves out a portion. The sample gives roughly 35,000 clones, roughly nine tenths of which show up once; about 2.2% is in the top ten. Specimen: PBMCs. The receptors here all came from a donor aged 5-35 years with latent tuberculosis or without tuberculosis infection.

The chain combines TRBV13 with TRBJ2-1; D is possibly TRBD2 (6 bases). V gave up 3 bases and J gave up 7 bases, with 25 bases separating them. The V gene's germline CDR1 is PRHDT and CDR2 FYEKMQ (reference sequence). The CDR3 runs to 18 residues. CDR3 DNA sequence: TGTGCCAGCAGCTTTATCCGTGTTGGCGGGAACCGAGTGAATGAGCAGTTCTTC. This gives the protein CASSFIRVGGNRVNEQFF.

The chain recombines TRBV28 with TRBJ1-2; 8 bases agree with TRBD1. V lost 5 bases, J lost 4 bases, and 6 bases stayed unmatched. CDR3 length: 14 residues. CDR1 and CDR2 from the germline V gene are MDHEN and SYDVKM. The CDR3 here is CASSDTGTGYGYTF. The CDR3 DNA is TGTGCCAGCAGTGATACGGGGACAGGCTATGGCTACACCTTC.

This rearrangement joins TRBV19 to TRBJ1-5; D gene ambiguous. The CDR3 extends over 14 amino acids. Per the germline V gene, CDR1 is LNHDA and CDR2 is SQIVND (reference sequence). V dropped 6 bases and J dropped 5 bases, with 14 bases sitting between them. The chain's CDR3 is CASSVAGEHQPQHF. As DNA, the CDR3 is TGTGCCAGTAGCGTCGCAGGTGAGCATCAGCCCCAGCATTTT.

The CDR3 sequence: CASSLMTGVYEQFF. In DNA form, the CDR3 reads TGTGCCAGCAGCTTAATGACAGGGGTTTACGAGCAGTTCTTC. The chain employs TRBV7-2 and TRBJ2-1; 8 positions match TRBD1. The CDR3 spans 14 residues. Germline V lookup: CDR1 SGHTA, CDR2 FQGNSA. The V segment lost 2 bases and the J segment 10 bases; nucleotides outside the gene matches: 7.

The chain couples TRBV27 to TRBJ2-7, with D possibly being TRBD2 (5 bases). Germline CDR1 reads MNHEY; CDR2 reads SMNVEV (reference sequence). This CDR3 region has 13 residues. The CDR3 reads CAAGVAPAYEQYF. The DNA for the CDR3 is TGTGCTGCCGGGGTAGCGCCAGCCTACGAGCAGTACTTC.

This rearrangement joins TRBV5-6 to TRBJ2-7; 9 nucleotides line up with TRBD2. This CDR3 has 15 amino acids. The germline CDR1 and CDR2 sequences are SGHDT and YYEEEE. The V gene end was trimmed by 4 bases and the J gene end by 5 bases; junction bases not matched to a gene: 10. The CDR3 coding sequence is TGTGCCAGCAGCGTTGTGGGACTAGCAAACAACGAGCAGTACTTC. The encoded protein is CASSVVGLANNEQYF.

This clone appeared a single time. The V call is TRBV7-6, the J call TRBJ2-5, with unresolved D. From germline, CDR1 is SGHVS and CDR2 FNYEAQ. V was shortened by 1 base and J by 5 bases, with 5 bases between the two germline ends. The CDR3 spans 12 residues. The CDR3 nucleotides read TGTGCCAGCAGCTTAGGTCAGGAGACCCAGTACTTC. Protein sequence: CASSLGQETQYF.

CDR3 amino acids: CASSPTQGTGRHEQYF. CDR3 nucleotides: TGTGCCAGCAGCCCCACGCAAGGGACAGGGCGCCACGAGCAGTACTTC. The rearrangement uses TRBV11-3 and TRBJ2-7, with 9 bases fitting TRBD1. The CDR3 has 16 amino acids. J lost 5 bases, V lost 5 bases, and 13 bases had no gene match. Per germline, CDR1 SGHNT and CDR2 YENEEA.

The J gene is TRBJ2-7, the V gene TRBV11-2; 7 positions match TRBD1. Germline V gene data show CDR1 as SGHAT and CDR2 as FQNNGV. The CDR3 contains 15 residues. Germline trimming cut 6 bases from V and 2 bases from J; bases unmatched to any gene: 10. CDR3 loop: CASSSSRDRTYEQYF. The CDR3 nucleotides read TGTGCCAGCAGTTCATCGAGGGACAGAACCTACGAGCAGTACTTC. The full variable domain, its missing parts supplied by reference TRBV11-2 and TRBJ2-7, is EAGVAQSPRYKIIEKRQSVAFWCNPISGHATLYWYQQILGQGPKLLIQFQNNGVVDDSQLPKDRFSAERLKGVDSTLKIQPAKLEDSAVYLCASSSSRDRTYEQYFGPGTRLTVT.

The chain combines TRBV30 with TRBJ2-1; 12 bases align to TRBD2. The trim removed 3 bases at V and 5 bases at J, leaving 5 bases unmatched. Germline CDR1 and CDR2: GTSNPN and SVGIG (reference sequence). This CDR3 has 15 residues. The CDR3 DNA is TGTGCCTGGAGAAACCTAGCGGGAGGGCACAATGAGCAGTTCTTC. Its protein is CAWRNLAGGHNEQFF. The whole variable domain, remainder taken from reference TRBV30 and TRBJ2-1, is SQTIHQWPATLVQPVGSPLSLECTVEGTSNPNLYWYRQAAGRGLQLLFYSVGIGQISSEVPQNLSASRPQDRQFILSSKKLLLSDSGFYLCAWRNLAGGHNEQFFGPGTRLTVL.

The chain joins TRBV7-9 to TRBJ2-3; D gene ambiguous. Germline V gene lookup returns CDR1 SEHNR and CDR2 FQNEAQ (reference sequence). With 1 base removed from V and 1 base from J, the gap between germline ends came to 6 bases. CDR3 length equals 14 residues. CDR3 sequence (DNA): TGTGCCAGCAGCTTAGTTTCGGGCACAGATACGCAGTATTTT. Its translation: CASSLVSGTDTQYF.

V is TRBV7-2 and J is TRBJ2-7; 10 bases align to TRBD2. There are 16 residues in the CDR3. V lost 2 bases and J lost 3; bases outside the gene matches: 7. Germline lookup yields CDR1 SGHTA and CDR2 FQGNSA. The CDR3, as DNA: TGTGCCAGCAGCTTATCAGCGGGGGGGCCATACTACGAGCAGTACTTC. Translating it yields CASSLSAGGPYYEQYF.

The chain uses TRBV15 and TRBJ2-5; D not certain. From germline, CDR1 is LNHNV and CDR2 YYDKDF (reference sequence). V was clipped by 8 bases and J by 5 bases, with 15 bases between them. CDR3 length: 13 amino acids. CDR3: CATHSPYMETQYF. The CDR3 DNA follows: TGTGCCACCCATTCCCCTTACATGGAGACCCAGTACTTC.

This chain joins TRBV25-1 and TRBJ2-5; 8 positions agree with TRBD1. There are 14 residues in the CDR3. V trimming: 4 bases; J trimming: 3 bases; junction bases outside the gene matches: 4. Germline-derived CDR1 and CDR2 are MGHDK and SYGVNS. CDR3 DNA sequence: TGTGCCAGCAGTGGTGCAGGGGGCGAAGAGACCCAGTACTTC. Translation: CASSGAGGEETQYF.